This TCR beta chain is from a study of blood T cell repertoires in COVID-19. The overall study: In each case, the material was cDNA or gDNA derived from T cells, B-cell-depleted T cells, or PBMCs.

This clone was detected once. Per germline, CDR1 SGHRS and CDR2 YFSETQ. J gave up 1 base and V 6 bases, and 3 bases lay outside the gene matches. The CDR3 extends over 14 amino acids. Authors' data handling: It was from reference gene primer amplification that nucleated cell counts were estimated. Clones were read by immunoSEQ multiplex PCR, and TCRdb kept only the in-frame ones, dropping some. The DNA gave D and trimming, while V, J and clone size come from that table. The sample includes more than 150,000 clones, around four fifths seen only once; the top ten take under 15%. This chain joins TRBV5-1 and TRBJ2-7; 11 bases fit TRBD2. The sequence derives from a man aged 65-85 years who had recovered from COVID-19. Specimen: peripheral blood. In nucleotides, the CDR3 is TGCGCCAGCACCGGGACTAGCGGTTCCTACGAGCAGTACTTC. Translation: CASTGTSGSYEQYF.